The T cell receptor beta chain described here comes from a study of blood T cell repertoires in COVID-19. Background on the study: The United States, Italy and Spain were the sources of the acute and convalescent COVID-19 samples.

V dropped 5 bases and J dropped 5; count of bases not matched to a gene: 12. The length of the CDR3 is 15 residues. Looked up from germline, CDR1 is SGHTA and CDR2 is FQGNSA. Some clones are missing from TCRdb's copy, which holds only in-frame ones; the method was immunoSEQ multiplex PCR. This sample yields about 31,000 clones, of which around 89% are seen a single time; under 0.7% belongs to the top ten. Sequencing was performed on peripheral blood. The origin of this receptor is a woman between 35 and 50 years old with active or convalescent COVID-19. The rearrangement joins TRBV7-2 to TRBJ2-7, with TRBD2 matching over 7 bases. CDR3 sequence: CASSPAVTSPDEQYF. The CDR3 DNA reads as TGTGCCAGCAGCCCTGCCGTGACTAGCCCCGACGAGCAGTACTTC.